This is a list of T cell receptor beta chains from one sample in a study of T cell repertoires in cytomegalovirus infection. TCRdb ran MiXCR on the reads and lists one entry per CDR3 protein. The table shows around 740,000 distinct CDR3 sequences, with roughly a third occurring only once. The specimen sequenced was PBMCs. The receptors were gathered from a human donor in good health (CMV status not recorded). Some clones in this sample may be carry-over from other donors' samples. Each CDR3 is given with its conserved first and last residue. The D gene is left open where the match is weak. Not every row has a clone size; where given, it reads once, few, many or a size class.

>15|TRBJ2-6|TRBD1|TRBV5-1|NA
CASGARDSGANVQTF
TGCGCCAGCGGCGCGAGGGACAGTGGGGCCAACGTCCAGACTTTC
>15|TRBJ2-7|NA|TRBV12-3/TRBV12-4|NA
CASSSAGSRPWEQSF
TGTGCCAGCAGTTCTGCAGGCTCGAGGCCATGGGAGCAGTCCTTC
>17|TRBJ2-7|NA|TRBV28|NA
CASTGRGRIGNPYEQYF
TGTGCCAGCACTGGAAGGGGACGGATTGGGAACCCCTACGAGCAGTACTTC
>17|TRBJ2-1|TRBD2|TRBV20-1|NA
CSASASGGASPYNEQFF
TGCAGTGCTAGTGCTAGCGGGGGGGCCTCTCCATACAATGAGCAGTTCTTC
>16|TRBJ2-7|TRBD1|TRBV27|few
CASSLYMGQGDHEQYF
TGTGCCAGCAGTTTATATATGGGACAGGGGGACCACGAGCAGTACTTC
>17|TRBJ2-7|NA|TRBV7-9|NA
CASSPNLGEVGSYEQYF
TGTGCCAGCAGCCCTAACCTAGGGGAAGTCGGGTCCTACGAGCAGTACTTC
>16|TRBJ2-5|TRBD1|TRBV11-2|NA
CASSLAGTEYQETQYF
TGTGCCAGCAGCTTAGCCGGGACAGAGTACCAAGAGACCCAGTACTTC
>17|TRBJ1-2|TRBD1|TRBV28|few
CASSSPTPHGQVRGYTF
TGTGCCAGCAGTTCGCCAACTCCCCATGGACAGGTTCGAGGCTACACCTTC
>15|TRBJ2-3|TRBD2|TRBV12-3/TRBV12-4|few
CASSLGTSGRDTQYF
TGTGCCAGCAGTTTAGGGACTAGCGGGAGGGATACGCAGTATTTT
>14|TRBJ1-3|NA|TRBV18|NA
CASSPTVTGNTIYF
TGTGCCAGCTCACCGACAGTTACTGGAAACACCATATATTTT
>15|TRBJ2-1|TRBD2|TRBV28|NA
CASSISGVLYNEQFF
TGTGCCAGCAGTATTAGCGGGGTGTTGTACAATGAGCAGTTCTTC
>15|TRBJ1-1|TRBD1|TRBV28|NA
CASSYRSAGGVEAFF
TGTGCCAGCAGTTACCGATCTGCAGGGGGCGTTGAAGCTTTCTTT
>14|TRBJ2-1|NA|TRBV6-5|NA
CASSYEPSGNEQFF
TGTGCCAGCAGTTACGAGCCAAGCGGGAATGAGCAGTTCTTC
>15|TRBJ1-2|NA|TRBV7-2|NA
CASSSGFSLNYGYTF
TGTGCCAGCAGCTCGGGCTTCAGCCTTAACTATGGCTACACCTTC
>11|TRBJ2-2|NA|TRBV10-2|NA
CASSDSGELFF
TGCGCCAGCAGTGATAGCGGGGAGCTGTTTTTT
>15|TRBJ2-1|NA|TRBV28|few
CASSFYGSSYNEQFF
TGTGCCAGCAGTTTTTATGGTTCCTCCTACAATGAGCAGTTCTTC
>14|TRBJ2-7|NA|TRBV7-2|many
CASSFAGQGSEQYF
TGTGCCAGCAGCTTCGCGGGGCAGGGGAGCGAGCAGTACTTC
>12|TRBJ2-5|NA|TRBV7-2|NA
CASTLWGETQYF
TGTGCCAGCACCTTATGGGGAGAGACCCAGTACTTC
>12|TRBJ2-7|NA|TRBV30|NA
CACDATYYEQYF
TGTGCCTGCGACGCTACATACTACGAGCAGTACTTC
>12|TRBJ1-6|NA|TRBV15|NA
CATSRQESPLHF
TGTGCCACCAGCAGGCAGGAGTCACCCCTCCACTTT
>16|TRBJ2-7|TRBD1|TRBV28|NA
CASSFPRTGGPHEQYF
TGTGCCAGCAGTTTTCCCCGGACAGGAGGTCCCCACGAGCAGTACTTC
>24|TRBJ1-5|NA|TRBV9|NA
CASSVEASCLEGRSGHSNNQPQHF
TGTGCCAGCAGCGTAGAAGCTTCTTGTCTGGAGGGTCGTTCGGGACACTCGAACAATCAGCCCCAGCATTTT
>15|TRBJ2-7|NA|TRBV7-3|NA
CASSLTWRGSYEQYF
TGTGCCAGCAGCTTAACGTGGAGGGGCTCCTACGAGCAGTACTTC
>12|TRBJ1-5|NA|TRBV20-1|few
CSARDQNQPQHF
TGCAGTGCTAGAGACCAAAATCAGCCCCAGCATTTT
>16|TRBJ1-3|TRBD1|TRBV28|NA
CASSSTGQSSGNTIYF
TGTGCCAGCAGTTCTACGGGACAGAGCTCTGGAAACACCATATATTTT
>16|TRBJ2-1|NA|TRBV6-1|many
CASSEVVPGSYNEQFF
TGTGCCAGCAGTGAAGTTGTTCCAGGCTCCTACAATGAGCAGTTCTTC
>15|TRBJ1-5|NA|TRBV5-1|NA
CASSYTGEGSQPQHF
TGCGCCAGCAGCTACACTGGGGAGGGTAGTCAGCCCCAGCATTTT
>15|TRBJ2-1|TRBD1|TRBV24-1|NA
CATGKGQAPYNEQFF
TGTGCCACCGGAAAAGGACAGGCACCGTACAATGAGCAGTTCTTC
>13|TRBJ2-7|TRBD2|TRBV10-3|few
CAIMSGSSYEQYF
TGTGCCATCATGAGCGGGAGCTCCTACGAGCAGTACTTC
>15|TRBJ1-5|NA|TRBV6-5|few
CASRPLTAFNQPQHF
TGTGCCAGCAGACCCCTGACAGCTTTCAATCAGCCCCAGCATTTT
>15|TRBJ2-5|TRBD2|TRBV5-1|many
CASSLELAGPETQYF
TGCGCCAGCAGCTTGGAGCTAGCGGGACCGGAGACCCAGTACTTC
>16|TRBJ2-1|NA|TRBV5-4|NA
CASSLAEGLGYNEQFF
TGTGCCAGCAGCTTGGCCGAGGGCCTGGGGTACAATGAGCAGTTCTTC
>14|TRBJ1-5|NA|TRBV29-1|NA
CSVASENSNQPQHF
TGCAGCGTTGCATCAGAAAATAGCAATCAGCCCCAGCATTTT
>15|TRBJ1-6|NA|TRBV28|NA
CASSFRTPNRSPLHF
TGTGCCAGCAGTTTCCGGACCCCTAACCGCTCACCCCTCCACTTT
>15|TRBJ1-1|NA|TRBV14|few
CASSQVSQMNTEAFF
TGTGCCAGCAGCCAAGTCTCGCAAATGAACACTGAAGCTTTCTTT
>14|TRBJ2-5|NA|TRBV20-1|NA
CSARGSGGQETQYF
TGCAGTGCTAGAGGTAGCGGAGGCCAAGAGACCCAGTACTTC
>15|TRBJ2-6|NA|TRBV19|few
CASSPSTPGANVLTF
TGTGCCAGTAGTCCATCAACTCCAGGGGCCAACGTCCTGACTTTC
>11|TRBJ2-7|NA|TRBV10-3|few
CAIREGWEQYF
TGTGCCATCAGAGAGGGTTGGGAGCAGTACTTC
>12|TRBJ1-2|NA|TRBV28|NA
CAISTGLYGYTF
TGTGCCATCTCGACAGGACTCTATGGCTACACCTTC
>18|TRBJ2-5|TRBD2|TRBV7-3|few
CASSLTSSGGGHQETQYF
TGTGCCAGCAGCTTAACGAGCTCGGGCGGGGGGCACCAAGAGACCCAGTACTTC
>12|TRBJ2-1|TRBD2|TRBV11-2|few
CASSALAGGQFF
TGTGCCAGCAGCGCCCTAGCGGGAGGGCAGTTCTTC
>14|TRBJ2-2|NA|TRBV28|few
CASQTYLAYGELFF
TGTGCCAGTCAAACCTACTTAGCCTACGGGGAGCTGTTTTTT
>13|TRBJ1-1|NA|TRBV28|few
CASTWSSRTEAFF
TGTGCCAGCACCTGGTCGTCCCGGACTGAAGCTTTCTTT
>11|TRBJ1-1|NA|TRBV7-1|NA
CASRGPIEAFF
TGTGCCAGCAGGGGGCCTATTGAAGCTTTCTTT
>13|TRBJ1-2|NA|TRBV7-2|NA
CASSPTGINGYTF
TGTGCCAGCAGCCCGACAGGAATCAATGGCTACACCTTC
>17|TRBJ2-6|NA|TRBV5-1|few
CASSLVGLSSGANVLTF
TGCGCCAGCAGCTTGGTCGGGTTAAGCTCTGGGGCCAACGTCCTGACTTTC
>16|TRBJ1-5|NA|TRBV20-1|NA
CSARGQGFSGSQPQHF
TGCAGTGCTAGAGGCCAGGGGTTCAGTGGTTCTCAGCCCCAGCATTTT
>15|TRBJ2-2|NA|TRBV30|NA
CAWSVADANTGELFF
TGTGCCTGGAGTGTCGCGGACGCGAACACCGGGGAGCTGTTTTTT
>13|TRBJ1-3|NA|TRBV12-3/TRBV12-4|NA
CASSFRTMNTIYF
TGTGCCAGCAGTTTCAGAACGATGAACACCATATATTTT